This TCR beta chain emerged from a study of T-cell reconstitution after alpha-beta-depleted transplantation in children. Unique molecular identifiers were built into the TCRbeta library. TCRdb reprocessed the PCR reads via MiXCR and lists one record per CDR3 protein. Here the sample spans 500,000 or so distinct CDR3 sequences, around a third being singletons. The CDR3 has 12 amino acids. The sequence came from a human donor who donated a stem cell graft to a child with aplastic anemia. The source was PBMCs from the stem cell graft donor, collected from the stem cell graft. The V and J genes are TRBV21-1 and TRBJ2-7; TRBD1, the table's D call, lacks a check against the DNA. TRBV21-1 is reported as a pseudogene. CDR3 region: CAKVRGPYEQYF. The CDR3 DNA reads TGTGCCAAAGTCAGGGGGCCCTACGAGCAGTACTTC.